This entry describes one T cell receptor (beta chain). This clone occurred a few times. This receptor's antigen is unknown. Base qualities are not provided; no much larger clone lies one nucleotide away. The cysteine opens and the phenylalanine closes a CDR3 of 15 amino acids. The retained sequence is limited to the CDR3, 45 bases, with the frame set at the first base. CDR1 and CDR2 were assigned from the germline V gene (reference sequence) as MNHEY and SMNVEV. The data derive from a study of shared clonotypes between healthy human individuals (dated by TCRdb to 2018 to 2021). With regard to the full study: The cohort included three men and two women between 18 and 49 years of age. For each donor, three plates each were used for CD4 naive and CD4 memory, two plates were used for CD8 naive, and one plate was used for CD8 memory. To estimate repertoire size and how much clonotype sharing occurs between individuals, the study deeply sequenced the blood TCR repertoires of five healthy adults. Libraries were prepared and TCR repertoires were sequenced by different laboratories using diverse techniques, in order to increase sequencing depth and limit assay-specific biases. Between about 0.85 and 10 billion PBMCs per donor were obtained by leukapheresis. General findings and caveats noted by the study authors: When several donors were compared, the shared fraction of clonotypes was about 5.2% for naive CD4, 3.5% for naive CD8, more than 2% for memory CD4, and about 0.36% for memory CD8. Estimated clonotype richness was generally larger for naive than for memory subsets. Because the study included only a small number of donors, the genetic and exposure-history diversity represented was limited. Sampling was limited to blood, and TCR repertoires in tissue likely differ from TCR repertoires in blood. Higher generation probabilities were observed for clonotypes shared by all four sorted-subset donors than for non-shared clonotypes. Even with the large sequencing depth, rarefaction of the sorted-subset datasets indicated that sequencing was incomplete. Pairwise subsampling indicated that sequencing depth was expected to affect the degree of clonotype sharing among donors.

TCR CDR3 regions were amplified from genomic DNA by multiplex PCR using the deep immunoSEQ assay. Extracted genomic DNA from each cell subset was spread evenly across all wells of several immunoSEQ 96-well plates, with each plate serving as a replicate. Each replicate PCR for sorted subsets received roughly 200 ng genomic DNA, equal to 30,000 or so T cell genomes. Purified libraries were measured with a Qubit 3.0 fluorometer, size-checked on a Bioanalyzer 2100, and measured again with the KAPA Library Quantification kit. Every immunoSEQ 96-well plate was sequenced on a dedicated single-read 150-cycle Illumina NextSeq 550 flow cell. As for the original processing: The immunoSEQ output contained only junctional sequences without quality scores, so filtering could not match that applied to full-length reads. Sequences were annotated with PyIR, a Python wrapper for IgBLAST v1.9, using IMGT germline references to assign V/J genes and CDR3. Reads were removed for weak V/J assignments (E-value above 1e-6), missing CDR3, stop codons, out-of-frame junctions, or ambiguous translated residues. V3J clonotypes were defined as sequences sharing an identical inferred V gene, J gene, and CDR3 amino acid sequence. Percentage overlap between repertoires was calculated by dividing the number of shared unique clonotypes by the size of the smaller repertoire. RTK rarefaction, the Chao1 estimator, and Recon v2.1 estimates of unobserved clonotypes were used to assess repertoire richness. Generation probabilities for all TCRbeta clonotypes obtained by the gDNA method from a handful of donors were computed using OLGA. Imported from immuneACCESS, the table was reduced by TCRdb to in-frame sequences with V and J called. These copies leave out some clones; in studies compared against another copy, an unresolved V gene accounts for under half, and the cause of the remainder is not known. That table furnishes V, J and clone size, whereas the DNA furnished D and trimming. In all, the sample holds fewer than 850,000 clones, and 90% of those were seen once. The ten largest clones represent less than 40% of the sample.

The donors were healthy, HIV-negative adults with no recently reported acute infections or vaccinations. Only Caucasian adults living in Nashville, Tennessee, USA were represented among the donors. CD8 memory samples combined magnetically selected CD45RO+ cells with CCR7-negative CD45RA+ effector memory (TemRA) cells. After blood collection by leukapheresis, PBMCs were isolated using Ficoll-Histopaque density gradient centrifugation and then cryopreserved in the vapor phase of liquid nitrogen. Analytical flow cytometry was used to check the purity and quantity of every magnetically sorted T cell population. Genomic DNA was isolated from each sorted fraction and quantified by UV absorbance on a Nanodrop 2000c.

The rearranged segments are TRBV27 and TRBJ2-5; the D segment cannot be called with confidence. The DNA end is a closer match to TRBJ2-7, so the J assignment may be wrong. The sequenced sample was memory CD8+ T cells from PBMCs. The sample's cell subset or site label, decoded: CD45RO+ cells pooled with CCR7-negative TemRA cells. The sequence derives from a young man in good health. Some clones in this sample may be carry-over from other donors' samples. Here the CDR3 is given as CASSFRAGRTYEQYF. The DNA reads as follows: TGTGCCAGCAGTTTCCGGGCAGGCCGAACCTACGAGCAGTACTTC.